What follows is one TCR beta chain and its context. Clones were sequenced by immunoSEQ multiplex PCR, and TCRdb holds only the in-frame ones, with some missing. The sample shows almost 750,000 clones, approximately 72% of them seen only once. This entry is derived from a study of shared clonotypes between healthy human individuals. Germline assignment: CDR1 MGHRA and CDR2 YSYEKL. V lost 1 base to trimming and J lost 0 bases, with 8 bases between them. The CDR3 contains 15 residues. Sequencing used memory CD4+ T cells sorted from blood. Subset meaning: CD45RA-negative fraction. V usage is TRBV4-1 and J usage is TRBJ2-3; no reliable D call. The sequence derives from a woman between 25 and 40 years old in good health. This CDR3 reads CASSQVYRSTDTQYF. CDR3 DNA sequence: TGCGCCAGCAGCCAAGTCTACAGAAGCACAGATACGCAGTATTTT.